This T cell receptor beta chain appears in the sequencing data of a study of blood T cells in healthy people across ages. Notes on the study in general: Significant beta diversity loss was already apparent by age 40, declining roughly linearly.

The use of a sample-barcoded 5' primer and a J-beta primer mix characterized a second PCR of about 7 to 12 cycles. Each CDR3 protein is one row after TCRdb ran MiXCR on the 5' RACE reads. The sample carries about 930,000 distinct CDR3 sequences, around 29% recorded once. Concerning this clonotype itself: Antigen unknown.

CDR3 length: 13 amino acids. CDR1 and CDR2 from the germline V gene are SGDLS and YYNGEE. Trimming removed 1 base from V and 5 bases from J, with 10 bases in between. These data also featured in a second study, about T cells of mothers and their children. That paper notes: Mothers yielded over 8.5 million CDR3 reads, children 2.5 million to 3.5 million each. Slightly, though not significantly, more overlap was seen in related than in unrelated mother-child pairs.

The receptor was isolated from a woman aged 40-49 years in good health. Sequenced material: blood. The V call is TRBV9, the J call TRBJ2-7; D may be TRBD2 (7 bases). This CDR3 reads CASSVRGADEQYF. As DNA, the CDR3 is TGTGCCAGCAGCGTACGGGGGGCGGACGAGCAGTACTTC.